This TCR beta chain was profiled in a study of blood T cell repertoires in COVID-19. Trimming removed 4 bases from V and 2 bases from J; junction bases left unmatched: 11. Germline-derived CDR1 and CDR2 are KGHSH and LQKENI. This CDR3 spans 17 amino acids. Profiled with immunoSEQ multiplex PCR; TCRdb holds only in-frame clones, not every one. This sample has over 200,000 clones, with approximately 81% found just once. V usage is TRBV18 and J usage is TRBJ2-5; 9 bases match TRBD1. The TCR was taken from an elderly woman with acute or convalescent COVID-19. The sequencing input was peripheral blood. The DNA for the CDR3 is TGTGCCAGCTCACTCAAAGGTCGTGGACAGGGGCAAGAGACCCAGTACTTC. This sequence encodes CASSLKGRGQGQETQYF.